The rows below give T cell receptor beta chains drawn from one sample of a study of spatial heterogeneity in lung cancer. MiXCR, applied by TCRdb to the 5' RACE reads, yields one record per CDR3 protein. The table has 82,000 or so distinct CDR3 sequences, roughly 12% seen once; the top ten hold around 4.3%. Sequences were derived from PBMCs, sampled at surgery. Receptor source: a male donor with early-stage non-small cell lung cancer. Both conserved end residues are part of each CDR3. A D gene is named only where the DNA matches it firmly. Part of the rows lack a size; the others show once, few, many or a class for expanded clones.

d_gene: TRBD1; v_gene: TRBV5-1; abundance: .; j_gene: TRBJ2-7; CDR3nt: TGCGCCAGCAGCTTGCTCTGGACAGGAGAGTACGAGCAGTACTTC; CDR3aa: CASSLLWTGEYEQYF
d_gene: .; v_gene: TRBV7-9; abundance: .; j_gene: TRBJ2-2; CDR3nt: TGTGCCAGCAGCTACGGAGGCGTCGGGGAGCTGTTTTTT; CDR3aa: CASSYGGVGELFF
d_gene: .; v_gene: TRBV19; abundance: few; j_gene: TRBJ2-7; CDR3nt: TGTGCCAGTAGCCTGGGACCTTACCGGACCTACGAGCAGTACTTC; CDR3aa: CASSLGPYRTYEQYF
d_gene: TRBD1; v_gene: TRBV19; abundance: .; j_gene: TRBJ2-3; CDR3nt: TGTGCCAGTAGTATTGCATATGGGACAGGACGCACAGATACGCAGTATTTT; CDR3aa: CASSIAYGTGRTDTQYF
d_gene: .; v_gene: TRBV27; abundance: .; j_gene: TRBJ2-7; CDR3nt: TGTGCCAGCAGTTTCACCACCGGCGAAGGGAGTCAGACGTACGAGCAGTACTTC; CDR3aa: CASSFTTGEGSQTYEQYF
d_gene: TRBD1; v_gene: TRBV29-1; abundance: many; j_gene: TRBJ1-2; CDR3nt: TGCAGCGTTGAAGAATTGAGGGACAGAGGCTATGGCTACACCTTC; CDR3aa: CSVEELRDRGYGYTF
d_gene: .; v_gene: TRBV3-1; abundance: few; j_gene: TRBJ1-4; CDR3nt: TGTGCCAGCAGCGATACAGGGATGCACGAAAAACTGTTTTTT; CDR3aa: CASSDTGMHEKLFF
d_gene: .; v_gene: TRBV24-1; abundance: few; j_gene: TRBJ2-3; CDR3nt: TGTGCCACCAGTGGGGGAGGGGGAGGCACAGATACGCAGTATTTT; CDR3aa: CATSGGGGGTDTQYF
d_gene: .; v_gene: TRBV5-5; abundance: many; j_gene: TRBJ1-5; CDR3nt: TGTGCCAGCAGCTTTAGAGGGGAGAGCAATCAGCCCCAGCATTTT; CDR3aa: CASSFRGESNQPQHF
d_gene: .; v_gene: TRBV20-1; abundance: .; j_gene: TRBJ2-7; CDR3nt: TGCAGTGCTAGAGATTCCGAGGCTACCTACGAGCAGTACTTC; CDR3aa: CSARDSEATYEQYF
d_gene: TRBD2; v_gene: TRBV7-6; abundance: many; j_gene: TRBJ2-5; CDR3nt: TGTGCCAGCAGCCTCCTAGCGGGAGAAGAGACCCAGTACTTC; CDR3aa: CASSLLAGEETQYF
d_gene: TRBD1; v_gene: TRBV25-1; abundance: few; j_gene: TRBJ1-2; CDR3nt: TGTGCCAGCAGTGAAGGGGACAGCCTTTACTATGGCTACACCTTC; CDR3aa: CASSEGDSLYYGYTF